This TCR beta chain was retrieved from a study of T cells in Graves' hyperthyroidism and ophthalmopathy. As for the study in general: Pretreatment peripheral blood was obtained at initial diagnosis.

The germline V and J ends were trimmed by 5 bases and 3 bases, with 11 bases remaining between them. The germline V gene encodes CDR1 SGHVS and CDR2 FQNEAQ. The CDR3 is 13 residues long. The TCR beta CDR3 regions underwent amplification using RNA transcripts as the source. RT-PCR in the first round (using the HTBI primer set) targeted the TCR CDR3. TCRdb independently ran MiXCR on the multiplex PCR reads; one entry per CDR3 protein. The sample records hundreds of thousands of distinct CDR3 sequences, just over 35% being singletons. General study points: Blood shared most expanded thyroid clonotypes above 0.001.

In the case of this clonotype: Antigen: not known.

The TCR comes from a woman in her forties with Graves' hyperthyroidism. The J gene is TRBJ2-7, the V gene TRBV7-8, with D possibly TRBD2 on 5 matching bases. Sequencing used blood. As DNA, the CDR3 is TGTGCCAGCAGCCAACGGGATTACTACGAGCAGTACTTC. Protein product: CASSQRDYYEQYF. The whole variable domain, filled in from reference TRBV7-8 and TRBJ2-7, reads GAGVSQSPRYKVAKRGQDVALRCDPISGHVSLFWYQQALGQGPEFLTYFQNEAQLDKSGLPSDRFFAERPEGSVSTLKIQRTQQEDSAVYLCASSQRDYYEQYFGPGTRLTVT.